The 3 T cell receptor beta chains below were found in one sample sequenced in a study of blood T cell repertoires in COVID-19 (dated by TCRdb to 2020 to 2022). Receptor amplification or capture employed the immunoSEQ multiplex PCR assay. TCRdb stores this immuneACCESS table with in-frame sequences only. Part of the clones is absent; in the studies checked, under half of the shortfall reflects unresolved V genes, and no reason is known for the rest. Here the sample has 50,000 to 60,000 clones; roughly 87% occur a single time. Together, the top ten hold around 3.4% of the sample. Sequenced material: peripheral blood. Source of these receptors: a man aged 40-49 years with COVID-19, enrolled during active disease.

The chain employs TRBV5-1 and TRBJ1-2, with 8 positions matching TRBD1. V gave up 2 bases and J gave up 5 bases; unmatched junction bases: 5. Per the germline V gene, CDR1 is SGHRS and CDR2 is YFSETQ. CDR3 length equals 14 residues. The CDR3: CASSFDRGLYGYTF. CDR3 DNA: TGCGCCAGCAGCTTCGACAGGGGCCTATATGGCTACACCTTC.

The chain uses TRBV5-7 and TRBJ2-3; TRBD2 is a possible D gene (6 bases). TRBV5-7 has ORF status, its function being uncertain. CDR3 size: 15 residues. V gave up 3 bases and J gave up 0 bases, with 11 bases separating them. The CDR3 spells CASSCSGESTDTQYF. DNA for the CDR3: TGTGCCAGCAGCTGCTCGGGGGAGAGCACAGATACGCAGTATTTT.

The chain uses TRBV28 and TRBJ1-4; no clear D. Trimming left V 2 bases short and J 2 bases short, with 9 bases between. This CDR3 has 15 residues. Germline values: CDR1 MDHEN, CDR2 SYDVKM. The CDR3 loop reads CASSLIGRTNEKLFF. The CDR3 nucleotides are TGTGCCAGCAGTTTAATCGGGAGGACTAATGAAAAACTGTTTTTT.